This TCR beta chain originates from a study of OX40 agonist ivuxolimab in advanced cancers. Broader study findings: Also showing low normalized T-cell clonal expansion were some of the nonresponders.

The assay was immunoSEQ multiplex PCR, and TCRdb's table has in-frame clones only and misses some. Among some 20,000 clones listed, roughly 69% were seen once. CDR1 and CDR2 (germline): SGHDT, YYEEEE. Trimming cost V 4 bases and J 3 bases, with 8 bases left between them. The CDR3 runs 13 residues. Only one count was recorded for this clone. Its antigen remains unidentified. The V call is TRBV5-6, the J call TRBJ2-1, with a possible D match to TRBD2 (5 bases). The starting material was CD4+ or CD8+ T cells sorted from blood, obtained in a trial of the OX40 agonist ivuxolimab. The clonotype was recovered from an adult with an advanced solid tumor such as melanoma, head and neck, liver or kidney cancer. The CDR3 coding sequence is TGTGCCAGCAGCACCGACTACTACAATGAGCAGTTCTTC. The encoded protein is CASSTDYYNEQFF.